The rows below give T cell receptor beta chains drawn from one sample of a study of blood T cell repertoires in COVID-19. Profiled with immunoSEQ multiplex PCR; TCRdb holds only in-frame clones, not every one. Seen here are around 200,000 clones, about four fifths observed once, and the top ten hold around 6.1%. Sequenced material: peripheral blood. These receptors all come from a woman aged 40 to 50 with acute or convalescent COVID-19. CDR3s include the opening cysteine and the closing phenylalanine or tryptophan. The D gene is left open where the match is weak. A row's size may be missing; if present it is once, few, many or a size class.

TRBV28	TRBJ1-1	NA	NA	CASSLREAFF	TGTGCCAGCAGTTTGCGGGAAGCTTTCTTT
TRBV27	TRBJ2-7	TRBD1	NA	CASSPKTRQGKAYEQYF	TGTGCCAGCAGTCCAAAGACTCGACAGGGTAAGGCCTACGAGCAGTACTTC
TRBV24-1	TRBJ2-5	NA	NA	CATAGPVAGKETQYF	TGTGCCACCGCGGGGCCTGTGGCAGGGAAAGAGACCCAGTACTTC
TRBV12-5	TRBJ2-3	NA	NA	CASGLVPDGHTSTDTQYF	TGTGCTAGTGGTTTGGTCCCGGACGGACATACTAGCACAGATACGCAGTATTTT
TRBV7-2	TRBJ2-1	NA	NA	CASSPILAGATEGFF	TGTGCCAGCAGCCCAATATTGGCGGGCGCAACGGAGGGTTTCTTC
TRBV2	TRBJ2-2	TRBD1	NA	CASMVGGPGELFF	TGTGCCAGCATGGTAGGGGGCCCCGGGGAGCTGTTTTTT
TRBV27	TRBJ2-2	TRBD2	once	CASSSPWGSGGAVNTGELFF	TGTGCCAGCAGTTCACCCTGGGGTAGCGGGGGGGCCGTGAACACCGGGGAGCTGTTTTTT
TRBV5-1	TRBJ2-5	TRBD2	NA	CASSPGTSAETQYF	TGCGCCAGCAGCCCGGGGACTAGCGCGGAGACCCAGTACTTC
TRBV2	TRBJ1-2	TRBD1	few	CAGKTGGNYGYTF	TGTGCCGGAAAGACAGGGGGGAACTATGGCTACACCTTC
TRBV6-4	TRBJ1-1	NA	NA	CASSVDGQASEAFF	TGTGCCAGCAGTGTTGATGGGCAGGCCTCTGAAGCTTTCTTT
TRBV6-5	TRBJ1-2	NA	NA	CASSYGVVYGYTF	TGTGCCAGCAGTTACGGAGTTGTTTATGGCTACACCTTC
TRBV6-5	TRBJ1-1	TRBD1	NA	CASSYQGVMNTEAFF	TGTGCCAGCAGTTACCAGGGGGTTATGAACACTGAAGCTTTCTTT
TRBV6-2/TRBV6-3	TRBJ2-1	TRBD2	NA	CASSGLAGGRDEQFF	TGTGCCAGCAGTGGACTAGCGGGGGGGCGAGATGAGCAGTTCTTC
TRBV30	TRBJ2-4	NA	once	CAWSVRGDIQYF	TGTGCCTGGAGTGTACGGGGTGACATTCAGTACTTC
TRBV2	TRBJ2-3	NA	NA	CASSGDGSLTDTQYF	TGTGCCAGCAGTGGGGACGGGAGCTTGACAGATACGCAGTATTTT
TRBV7-5	TRBJ1-1	NA	NA	CVRSRQGRNTEAFF	TGTGTCAGAAGCAGACAGGGGAGGAACACTGAAGCTTTCTTT
TRBV27	TRBJ1-1	TRBD1	NA	CASSRGQGFLWGAFF	TGTGCCAGCAGTCGGGGACAGGGGTTCTTGTGGGGGGCTTTCTTT
TRBV28	TRBJ1-2	NA	NA	CASKGVIYGYTF	TGTGCCAGCAAGGGGGTGATCTATGGCTACACCTTC
TRBV28	TRBJ1-2	TRBD1	NA	CASTQTGVIYGYTF	TGTGCCAGCACCCAGACAGGGGTGATCTATGGCTACACCTTC
TRBV19	TRBJ1-5	NA	NA	CASSIPSAGRPQHF	TGTGCCAGTAGTATCCCATCCGCGGGGCGGCCCCAGCATTTT
TRBV3-1/TRBV3-2	TRBJ2-2	NA	NA	CASSQVPGSGELFF	TGTGCCAGCAGCCAAGTCCCGGGTAGCGGGGAGCTGTTTTTT
TRBV11-1	TRBJ2-7	TRBD1	NA	CASSSRTGGSEQYF	TGTGCCAGCAGCTCCAGGACAGGCGGGTCCGAGCAGTACTTC
TRBV5-1	TRBJ2-5	NA	NA	CASSPYWFKETQYF	TGCGCCAGCAGCCCCTATTGGTTCAAAGAGACCCAGTACTTC
TRBV24-1	TRBJ2-2	TRBD2	NA	CATSESGRDTGELFF	TGTGCCACCAGTGAGAGCGGGAGGGACACCGGGGAGCTGTTTTTT
TRBV30	TRBJ2-1	NA	NA	CAWRRVGENEQFF	TGTGCCTGGAGACGGGTCGGGGAGAATGAGCAGTTCTTC
TRBV11-2	TRBJ1-2	NA	once	CASSSLRTMANYGYTF	TGTGCCAGCAGCTCCCTCCGGACAATGGCTAACTATGGCTACACCTTC
TRBV23-1	TRBJ1-5	NA	once	CASSQPGHNQPQHF	TGCGCCAGCAGTCAACCGGGACACAATCAGCCCCAGCATTTT
TRBV19	TRBJ1-5	NA	NA	CASTQGGGGRNQPQHF	TGTGCCAGTACCCAAGGCGGGGGGGGCCGAAATCAGCCCCAGCATTTT
TRBV7-9	TRBJ1-1	TRBD1	NA	CATRRAGGTTEAFF	TGTGCCACCCGTCGGGCAGGGGGCACCACTGAAGCTTTCTTT
TRBV6-6	TRBJ2-3	NA	NA	CASSPDAIALASGTDTQYF	TGTGCCAGCAGTCCTGATGCCATCGCTCTAGCCTCGGGCACAGATACGCAGTATTTT
TRBV30	TRBJ1-5	TRBD1	NA	CAWSVSGGGRRQPQHF	TGTGCCTGGAGTGTCTCGGGAGGGGGCCGGAGACAGCCCCAGCATTTT
TRBV7-2	TRBJ2-3	NA	NA	CASSPDYLSTDTQYF	TGTGCCAGCAGCCCGGACTATCTAAGCACAGATACGCAGTATTTT
TRBV7-3	TRBJ1-1	NA	NA	CASSFLGLVGRTEAFF	TGTGCCAGCAGCTTCCTTGGTCTTGTGGGGAGGACTGAAGCTTTCTTT
TRBV2	TRBJ2-1	NA	NA	CASSVRRGLREYNEQFF	TGTGCCAGCAGTGTCCGAAGGGGACTCCGAGAATACAATGAGCAGTTCTTC
TRBV27	TRBJ2-7	NA	many	CASRASSYEQYF	TGTGCCAGCAGAGCTAGCTCCTACGAGCAGTACTTC
TRBV6-5	TRBJ1-6	NA	NA	CASSYRAGESPLHF	TGTGCCAGCAGTTATCGGGCAGGGGAATCACCCCTCCACTTT
TRBV18	TRBJ2-7	NA	once	CASSPLAGGGGSYEQYF	TGTGCCAGCTCACCACTGGCAGGGGGCGGGGGATCCTACGAGCAGTACTTC
TRBV5-1	TRBJ2-3	TRBD2	many	CASSFGTSGWNTDTQYF	TGCGCCAGCAGCTTTGGGACTAGCGGGTGGAACACAGATACGCAGTATTTT
TRBV18	TRBJ2-7	NA	NA	CASSPGGVTDEQYF	TGTGCCAGCTCACCCGGAGGGGTAACGGACGAGCAGTACTTC
TRBV5-8	TRBJ1-6	TRBD1	NA	CASSLAGGSPLHF	TGTGCCAGCAGCTTGGCAGGGGGTTCACCCCTCCACTTT
TRBV6-6	TRBJ2-1	NA	NA	CASSSGNVQTWEQFF	TGTGCCAGCAGTTCCGGGAATGTACAGACGTGGGAGCAGTTCTTC
TRBV7-9	TRBJ2-3	NA	few	CASSPRVADTQYF	TGTGCCAGCAGCCCCAGGGTGGCAGATACGCAGTATTTT
TRBV3-1/TRBV3-2	TRBJ2-7	TRBD2	NA	CASSPGLVAYEQYF	TGTGCCAGCAGCCCGGGACTAGTTGCCTACGAGCAGTACTTC
TRBV5-4	TRBJ2-7	NA	once	CASSFYSEQYF	TGTGCCAGCAGCTTTTACTCCGAGCAGTACTTC
TRBV5-1	TRBJ2-7	NA	NA	CASSLAWAAAYEQYF	TGCGCCAGCAGCTTGGCCTGGGCTGCCGCCTACGAGCAGTACTTC
TRBV10-3	TRBJ2-7	NA	NA	CAISESGAYEQYF	TGTGCCATCAGTGAGTCGGGCGCCTACGAGCAGTACTTC
TRBV19	TRBJ2-7	NA	NA	CASSISPGSGYEQYF	TGTGCCAGTAGTATAAGCCCGGGGTCCGGGTACGAGCAGTACTTC
TRBV28	TRBJ2-7	NA	NA	CASSFVQGEPGRQYF	TGTGCCAGCAGTTTCGTGCAAGGGGAACCTGGGCGGCAGTACTTC
TRBV7-9	TRBJ1-5	NA	once	CASSHGGVGQPQHF	TGTGCCAGCAGTCACGGCGGGGTGGGTCAGCCCCAGCATTTT